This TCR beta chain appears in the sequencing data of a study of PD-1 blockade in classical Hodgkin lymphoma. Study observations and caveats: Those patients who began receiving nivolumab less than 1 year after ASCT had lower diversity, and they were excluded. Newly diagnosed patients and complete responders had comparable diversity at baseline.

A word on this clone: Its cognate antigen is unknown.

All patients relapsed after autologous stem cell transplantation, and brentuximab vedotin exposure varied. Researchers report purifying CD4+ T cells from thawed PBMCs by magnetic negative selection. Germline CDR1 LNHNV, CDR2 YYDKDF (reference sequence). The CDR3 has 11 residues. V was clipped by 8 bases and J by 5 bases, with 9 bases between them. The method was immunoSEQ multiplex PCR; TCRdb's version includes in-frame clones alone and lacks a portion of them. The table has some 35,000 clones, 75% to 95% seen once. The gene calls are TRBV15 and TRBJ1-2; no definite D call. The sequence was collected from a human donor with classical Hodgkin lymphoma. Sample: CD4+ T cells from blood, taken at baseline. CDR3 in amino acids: CATENSYGYTF. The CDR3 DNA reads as TGTGCCACCGAAAACAGTTATGGCTACACCTTC.